This T cell receptor beta chain was identified during a study of cytomegalovirus exposure and HLA in healthy donors. Broader study findings: Researchers counted around 180 TCR beta chains as cytomegalovirus-associated.

Healthy bone marrow donors made up the cohort. This clone was counted a few times. Antigen specificity is unknown. V lost 5 bases to trimming and J lost 2 bases, with 10 bases between them. This CDR3 region has 14 residues. The germline V gene encodes CDR1 SEHNR and CDR2 FQNEAQ (reference sequence). 60 Vbeta and 13 Jbeta primers were used in PCR. TCRdb keeps only in-frame clones here, not all; method: immunoSEQ multiplex PCR. The table has over 100,000 clones, over 8% seen once. The chain carries TRBV7-9 and TRBJ1-3; a possible D gene is TRBD1 (5 bases). The sample consisted of PBMCs. This TCR was sampled from a man aged 40-50 years in good health and CMV-seronegative. Here the CDR3 reads CASSLVGAGNTIYF. For the CDR3, the DNA is TGTGCCAGCAGCCTCGTAGGGGCTGGAAACACCATATATTTT.